The rows below give T cell receptor beta chains drawn from one sample of a study of OX40 agonist ivuxolimab in advanced cancers. Here immunoSEQ multiplex PCR was the method, and the copy in TCRdb shows in-frame clones only, minus some. The repertoire holds roughly 68,000 clones, with roughly 84% as singletons. The sample was CD4+ or CD8+ T cells sorted from blood, taken in a trial of the OX40 agonist ivuxolimab. All receptors come from an adult with an advanced solid tumor such as melanoma, head and neck, liver or kidney cancer. Both conserved end residues are part of each CDR3. D genes are given only for firm matches. Size values are once, few and many counts, or a class for expanded clones, and some rows have none.

clone size | J gene | D gene | CDR3 length | V gene | CDR3 DNA | CDR3 protein
. | TRBJ1-1 | TRBD1 | 16 | TRBV4-1 | TGCGCCAGCAGCCAGACAGGACAGGGACCTGGCACTGAAGCTTTCTTT | CASSQTGQGPGTEAFF
. | TRBJ1-1 | . | 13 | TRBV30 | TGTGCCTGGAACCTGGTCCAGAACACTGAAGCTTTCTTT | CAWNLVQNTEAFF
. | TRBJ1-5 | TRBD1 | 15 | TRBV6-1 | TGTGCCAGCAGTGGTTGGACAGGCATAAATCAGCCCCAGCATTTT | CASSGWTGINQPQHF
. | TRBJ1-1 | . | 14 | TRBV5-8 | TGTGCCAGCAGCTGGGTAGGCTTGAACACTGAAGCTTTCTTT | CASSWVGLNTEAFF
. | TRBJ1-2 | TRBD1 | 15 | TRBV28 | TGTGCCAGCAGTACACCGGGACAGGGAACCTATGGCTACACCTTC | CASSTPGQGTYGYTF
. | TRBJ2-7 | . | 14 | TRBV5-4 | TGTGCCAGCACCCCGGGCTCATCGTCCTACGAGCAGTACTTC | CASTPGSSSYEQYF
. | TRBJ1-1 | TRBD1 | 14 | TRBV9 | TGTGCCAGCAAAGGGACAGCCGCGGGGACTGAAGCTTTCTTT | CASKGTAAGTEAFF
few | TRBJ2-7 | TRBD1 | 15 | TRBV19 | TGTGCCAGTAGTGGTACGACAGGGTTCGCCTACGAGCAGTACTTC | CASSGTTGFAYEQYF
. | TRBJ1-4 | . | 14 | TRBV30 | TGTGCCTGGAGTGTTCGGGCTGGAAATGAAAAACTGTTTTTT | CAWSVRAGNEKLFF
. | TRBJ1-2 | . | 13 | TRBV30 | TGTGCCTGGAGTGTAGATTGGAGCTATGGCTACACCTTC | CAWSVDWSYGYTF
. | TRBJ1-1 | TRBD1 | 12 | TRBV19 | TGTGCCAGTGACAGGGGGATCTCTGAAGCTTTCTTT | CASDRGISEAFF
few | TRBJ2-7 | TRBD1 | 15 | TRBV14 | TGTGCCAGCAGCCAAGCTCGGGACAGACTATACGAGCAGTACTTC | CASSQARDRLYEQYF
. | TRBJ2-1 | TRBD2 | 14 | TRBV5-1 | TGCGCCAGCAGAGGGACTAGCGGGTTTGGTGAGCAGTTCTTC | CASRGTSGFGEQFF
few | TRBJ2-3 | . | 16 | TRBV27 | TGTGCCAGCAGTTCCCCGGGTTATGTTCCTAAAGATACGCAGTATTTT | CASSSPGYVPKDTQYF
. | TRBJ2-7 | . | 15 | TRBV5-5 | TGTGCCAGCAGCTTTGTGGACCAGGGGCCCTACGAGCAGTACTTC | CASSFVDQGPYEQYF
. | TRBJ2-7 | TRBD1 | 14 | TRBV5-6 | TGTGCCAGCAGCGTCTCCGGGACAGGGCAAGAGCAGTACTTC | CASSVSGTGQEQYF
. | TRBJ1-2 | . | 14 | TRBV7-2 | TGTGCCAGCAGCTCTCCCCCAGACAACTATGGCTACACCTTC | CASSSPPDNYGYTF
. | TRBJ2-7 | . | 11 | TRBV6-4 | TGTGCCAGCGACAGTTCCTACGAGCAGTACTTC | CASDSSYEQYF
. | TRBJ2-5 | . | 15 | TRBV5-1 | TGCGCCAGCAGCTTGCTTTTTGGGGCCGGGGAGACCCAGTACTTC | CASSLLFGAGETQYF
. | TRBJ2-3 | . | 17 | TRBV4-2 | TGTGCCAGCAGCCCCAACCCGGCGGCGGGGCACACAGATACGCAGTATTTT | CASSPNPAAGHTDTQYF
. | TRBJ2-3 | . | 14 | TRBV6-6 | TGTGCCAGCAGTCTTCTCCGGGTCGGAGATACGCAGTATTTT | CASSLLRVGDTQYF
. | TRBJ2-6 | . | 22 | TRBV1 | TGCACCAGCAGCCAAGACCCCAACCCTGTGAGGGACTGCTGCTCTGGGGCCAACGTCCTGACTTTC | CTSSQDPNPVRDCCSGANVLTF
once | TRBJ1-1 | TRBD1 | 15 | TRBV19 | TGTGCCAGTAGTGAAGGACAGGGGCCCAGGGCTGAAGCTTTCTTT | CASSEGQGPRAEAFF
. | TRBJ1-1 | . | 14 | TRBV7-2 | TGTGCCAGCAGCTTCCGGGGGAGGAACACTGAAGCTTTCTTT | CASSFRGRNTEAFF
few | TRBJ1-4 | . | 13 | TRBV6-5 | TGTGCCAGCAGTACAGGAGTGAGAGAAAAACTGTTTTTT | CASSTGVREKLFF
. | TRBJ1-1 | TRBD1 | 16 | TRBV30 | TGTGCCTGGAGCCGACCGGGACAGGGGAAAAACACTGAAGCTTTCTTT | CAWSRPGQGKNTEAFF
. | TRBJ2-1 | TRBD2 | 15 | TRBV11-2 | TGTGCCAGCAGTATTCTAGCGGATACCTACAATGAGCAGTTCTTC | CASSILADTYNEQFF
. | TRBJ2-1 | TRBD1 | 14 | TRBV5-1 | TGCGCCAGCAGCTGGGGACAGGGCTACAATGAGCAGTTCTTC | CASSWGQGYNEQFF
. | TRBJ1-1 | . | 15 | TRBV7-2 | TGTGCCAGCAGCTTACAGGGTCGGGGGAACACTGAAGCTTTCTTT | CASSLQGRGNTEAFF
. | TRBJ1-5 | . | 16 | TRBV30 | TGTGCCTGGAAAAAGGCGGAAGGAAGAAGAAATCAGCCCCAGCATTTT | CAWKKAEGRRNQPQHF
. | TRBJ2-3 | . | 20 | TRBV5-1 | TGCGCCAGCAGCTGGGGAGGGGGGGCCTCGATCGGGTTCTTCGCAGATACGCAGTATTTT | CASSWGGGASIGFFADTQYF
. | TRBJ2-5 | TRBD1 | 15 | TRBV6-5 | TGTGCCAGCAGCCCGGGACAGGGAATAGGGGAGACCCAGTACTTC | CASSPGQGIGETQYF
. | TRBJ2-7 | . | 14 | TRBV27 | TGTGCCAGCAGTTTAGTATGGGGATCCTACGAGCAGTACTTC | CASSLVWGSYEQYF
. | TRBJ1-3 | . | 14 | TRBV30 | TGTGCCTGGAGGGTGACAGCCTCTGGAAACACCATATATTTT | CAWRVTASGNTIYF
. | TRBJ2-5 | . | 14 | TRBV7-9 | TGTGCCAGCAGCTTAGTTGGGAAACAAGAGACCCAGTACTTC | CASSLVGKQETQYF